The clone carrying this T cell receptor beta chain was recorded a few times. Its antigen is not identified. The source of the sample is a study of identical twins. Study outcomes and limitations: Analyses of zero insertions could, in part, be confounded by invariant MAIT and iNKT cells. Some out-of-frame alpha sequences were shared by twins, and these showed excess low generation probability.

CDR1 LGHDT and CDR2 YNNKEL come from the germline V gene (reference sequence). The CDR3 runs 12 residues. Trimming removed 3 bases at V and 2 bases at J, with 5 bases between. Template switching introduced a universal primer site, and the cDNA bore unique molecular identifiers. TCRdb processed the 5' RACE reads anew with MiXCR; each CDR3 protein has one entry. The repertoire holds hundreds of thousands of distinct CDR3 sequences, with 7% as singletons. The data were also submitted as part of a second study, on yellow fever vaccine responses in identical twins.

The chain couples TRBV3-1 to TRBJ2-7, with unresolved D. Material for sequencing was memory (CD45RO+) T cells sorted from blood. The sequence was obtained from a young woman in good health. The CDR3 sequence: CASSQLTYEQYF. In DNA form, the CDR3 reads TGTGCCAGCAGCCAGCTTACCTACGAGCAGTACTTC.